The next 10 T cell receptor beta chains were all read from a single sample in a study of blood T cells in healthy people across ages. Using a J-beta primer mix together with a sample-barcoded 5' primer, a second PCR was run for about 6 to 11 cycles. Using its own MiXCR run on the 5' RACE reads, TCRdb lists one record per CDR3 protein. The top ten clones hold approximately 22% of a sample with approximately 1,700,000 distinct CDR3 sequences, 35% to 50% of them seen once. Sequencing was carried out using blood. Receptors originate from a human donor in good health.

This clonotype was seen more than once but under ten times. The chain is built from TRBV7-2 and TRBJ2-7; the match to TRBD2 covers 10 bases. Unmatched junction bases numbered 6, after V lost 1 base and J lost 3 bases. There are 16 residues in the CDR3. Germline values: CDR1 SGHTA, CDR2 FQGNSA. CDR3 nucleotides: TGTGCCAGCAGCTTAGTGGTAGCGGGGGGCCACTACGAGCAGTACTTC. It yields the protein CASSLVVAGGHYEQYF.

The sample holds one count of this clonotype. The chain combines TRBV12-3 or TRBV12-4 with TRBJ1-6; D unresolved. The CDR3 contains 17 residues. V was shortened by 5 bases and J by 0 bases, with 14 bases between the two germline ends. CDR3 sequence (DNA): TGTGCCAGCAGTCACAGAATCTCCGGCTCCTATAATTCACCCCTCCACTTT. Protein sequence: CASSHRISGSYNSPLHF.

The chain links TRBV6-5 to TRBJ2-7; no definite D call. The CDR3 runs 13 residues. Trimming took off 11 bases at V and 0 bases at J, with 14 bases between the two ends. Germline loops: CDR1 MNHEY, CDR2 SVGAGI. CDR3: CAAGRAASYEQYF. The DNA for the CDR3 is TGTGCCGCCGGACGGGCTGCCTCCTACGAGCAGTACTTC.

Details on this clonotype: One end of the junction varies from germline; a read error may be responsible. V is TRBV24-1 and J is TRBJ2-6; D is possibly TRBD1 (5 bases). The CDR3 contains 14 residues. CDR1 is KGHDR and CDR2 is SFDVKD in the germline V gene. CDR3 residues: CATSANSGANALTF. CDR3 coding DNA: TGTGCCACCAGTGCAAACTCTGGGGCCAACGCCCTGACTTTC.

At least ten counts were recorded for this clonotype. This chain connects TRBV4-3 to TRBJ2-5; D unclear. V shed 3 bases and J shed 4 bases, with 12 bases lying between them. This CDR3 comprises 14 residues. The germline CDR1 and CDR2 sequences are LGHNA and YSLEER. CDR3 nucleotide sequence: TGCGCCAGCAGCCACGAGGACGTCAGAGAGACCCAGTACTTC. Translating gives CASSHEDVRETQYF.

This clonotype came up a few times. The rearrangement joins TRBV7-2 to TRBJ1-1, with D perhaps TRBD1 (5 bases). V was pared by 2 bases and J by 3 bases, with 13 bases between. The CDR3 length is 15 residues. Germline lookup yields CDR1 SGHTA and CDR2 FQGNSA. In DNA form, the CDR3 reads TGTGCCAGCAGCTTATGGGGGAGGAAAGACACTGAAGCTTTCTTT. The encoded protein is CASSLWGRKDTEAFF. Variable domain in full (rest from reference TRBV7-2 and TRBJ1-1): GAGVSQSPSNKVTEKGKDVELRCDPISGHTALYWYRQSLGQGLEFLIYFQGNSAPDKSGLPSDRFSAERTGGSVSTLTIQRTQQEDSAVYLCASSLWGRKDTEAFFGQGTRLTVV.

The chain combines TRBV6-5 with TRBJ1-1; tentative D call: TRBD1 (5 bases). This CDR3 region has 14 residues. Trimming took 2 bases from V and 2 from J, leaving 9 bases between them. Per the germline V gene, CDR1 is MNHEY and CDR2 is SVGAGI. CDR3 amino acids: CASSYKGSNTEAFF. In DNA form, the CDR3 reads TGTGCCAGCAGTTACAAGGGGTCTAACACTGAAGCTTTCTTT.

This rearrangement joins TRBV6-2 or TRBV6-3 to TRBJ2-5; tentatively, D is TRBD1 or TRBD2 (6 bases each). V was shortened by 0 bases and J by 10 bases, with 24 bases between the two germline ends. The CDR3 covers 17 residues. CDR1 is MNHEY, CDR2 SVGEGT, per germline. In DNA, the CDR3 is TGTGCCAGCAGTTACTCCCGCTCGCCGGGGGACCCAGGGGTCCAGTACTTC. It is translated as CASSYSRSPGDPGVQYF.

The chain is built from TRBV11-2 and TRBJ2-7, with a weak D call TRBD1 (5 bases). V was cut by 5 bases and J by 5 bases, with 13 bases left in between. Germline-derived CDR1 and CDR2 are SGHAT and FQNNGV. This CDR3 region has 13 residues. The CDR3 DNA follows: TGTGCCAGCAGCGGGGCCGGGCACCACGAGCAGTACTTC. Its protein product is CASSGAGHHEQYF.

V is TRBV6-6 and J is TRBJ1-2; the D is unclear. V lost 5 bases, J lost 6 bases, and 10 bases lay in between. This CDR3 has 12 amino acids. Per germline, CDR1 MNHNY and CDR2 SVGAGI (reference sequence). CDR3: CASSLQRDGYTF. CDR3 in DNA: TGTGCCAGCAGTCTACAGAGAGATGGCTACACCTTC.